This paragraph covers one TCR beta chain sequence. Germline and junction disagree at one end, which may indicate a read error. This entry is derived from a study of T cells after yellow fever vaccination. The CDR3 extends over 15 amino acids. CDR1 and CDR2 (germline): SGHRS, YFSETQ. Template switching with 5'RACE generated the TCR cDNA and added a universal primer site and UMIs. TCRdb recomputed calls from the 5' RACE reads with MiXCR, one row per CDR3 protein. In the table there are around 600,000 distinct CDR3 sequences, approximately 13% of which are singletons. The TCR sequence derives from a young man who received the YFV17D yellow fever vaccine. Sequenced here: PBMCs, sampled on the day of the yellow fever booster vaccination. This chain joins TRBV5-1 and TRBJ2-1, with 10 bases identical to TRBD2. CDR3 nucleotides: TGCGCCAGCCGCTTATGGACTAGCGGATACAATGAGCAGTTCTTC. Translation gives CASRLWTSGYNEQFF.